This TCR beta chain is drawn from a study of cytomegalovirus exposure and HLA in healthy donors. Turning to the study itself: One earlier analysis, a look at about 179 million T cells, found some 120 million unique TCR beta sequences.

General observations from the study: In an earlier analysis, productive rearrangement rates for most beta V segments clustered near 87% or 30%. Per published reports, the classifier diagnosed cytomegalovirus status with high specificity and sensitivity.

PCR involved 60 Vbeta and 13 Jbeta primers. Sequencing used immunoSEQ multiplex PCR; TCRdb keeps in-frame clones, though not all of them. The top ten hold roughly 1% of the sample, which has under 150,000 clones, roughly three quarters seen once. As to this clone: Its antigen is unknown.

Sequencing used PBMCs. The clonotype comes from a woman aged 60-75 years in good health and CMV-seronegative.

The CDR3 sequence is CASSLASSGSYEQYF. CDR3 DNA sequence: TGTGCCAGCAGCTTAGCGTCTAGCGGTTCCTACGAGCAGTACTTC. This sequence joins TRBV7-6 and TRBJ2-7; TRBD2 matches 7 bases. This CDR3 is built from 15 residues. Per the germline V gene, CDR1 is SGHVS and CDR2 is FNYEAQ. Trimming took 0 bases from V and 1 from J; bases not matched to a gene: 3.